These 28 T cell receptor beta chains came from one sample sequenced in a study of shared clonotypes between healthy human individuals (dated by TCRdb to the early 2020s). Library preparation employed the immunoSEQ multiplex PCR assay. This immuneACCESS table, as held by TCRdb, lists in-frame sequences with V and J called but not all clones. Of the missing ones, under half trace to an unresolved V gene in checked studies; the others have no known cause. The sample table records some 980,000 clones; 70% to 85% of these occur just once. The ten top clones hold around 1.5% of the sample. The sample was memory CD4+ T cells sorted from blood. Sample cell subset or site, as interpreted from the label and publication: CD45RA-negative fraction. These TCRs come from a man aged 18 to 30 in good health.

V usage is TRBV19 and J usage is TRBJ2-5, with 12 bases fitting TRBD2. V was clipped by 3 bases and J by 4 bases; unmatched bases: 6. The CDR3 covers 16 residues. Germline V gene sequence: CDR1 LNHDA, CDR2 SQIVND (reference sequence). This CDR3 is CASSIDLAGGAETQYF. The CDR3 region has the DNA TGTGCCAGTAGTATTGACCTAGCGGGGGGGGCAGAGACCCAGTACTTC. Combining the CDR3 with reference TRBV19 and TRBJ2-5 gives the whole variable domain DGGITQSPKYLFRKEGQNVTLSCEQNLNHDAMYWYRQDPGQGLRLIYYSQIVNDFQKGDIAEGYSVSREKKESFPLTVTSAQKNPTAFYLCASSIDLAGGAETQYFGPGTRLLVL.

The genes are TRBV6-5 and TRBJ2-7; no firm D call. The V end was cut by 5 bases, the J end by 3 bases, with 11 bases between. There are 13 residues in the CDR3. Per germline, CDR1 MNHEY and CDR2 SVGAGI. CDR3 in amino acids: CASSRALLYEQYF. The CDR3, as DNA: TGTGCCAGCAGTCGGGCCCTGCTCTACGAGCAGTACTTC.

A few counts support this clone. The rearrangement links TRBV2 to TRBJ2-1; 7 bases line up with TRBD2. Germline V CDR1 and CDR2: SNHLY, FYNNEI. V shed 9 bases and J 0 bases; nucleotides not matched to a gene: 5. This CDR3 spans 14 amino acids. The CDR3 reads CASGTTASYNEQFF. CDR3 bases: TGTGCCAGTGGGACTACCGCCTCCTACAATGAGCAGTTCTTC.

The chain combines TRBV5-1 with TRBJ2-3; D may match TRBD1 or TRBD2 (6 bases each). V was cut by 0 bases and J by 2 bases, with 16 bases left in between. Looked up from germline, CDR1 is SGHRS and CDR2 is YFSETQ. The CDR3 has 17 residues. The chain's CDR3 is CASSLDLRGAFTDTQYF. The CDR3 DNA reads TGCGCCAGCAGCTTGGACTTGAGGGGGGCCTTCACAGATACGCAGTATTTT.

The chain couples TRBV10-3 to TRBJ2-2; TRBD2 agrees at 10 bases. In germline, CDR1 is ENHRY, CDR2 SYGVKD. The CDR3 sequence is 17 residues long. Trimming at V came to 4 bases and at J to 2 bases, leaving 7 bases not matched to a gene. CDR3 in amino acids: CAISASSGGPNTGELFF. The CDR3 nucleotides are TGTGCCATCAGTGCTTCTAGCGGGGGCCCTAACACCGGGGAGCTGTTTTTT.

This sequence joins TRBV13 and TRBJ1-1, with D possibly TRBD1 on 5 matching bases. The CDR3 contains 17 residues. Trimming cost V 5 bases and J 2 bases, with 21 bases left between them. CDR1 and CDR2 (germline): PRHDT, FYEKMQ (reference sequence). The CDR3 sequence is CASSLGTPAELNTEAFF. In DNA form, the CDR3 reads TGTGCCAGCAGCCTTGGGACCCCCGCGGAACTAAACACTGAAGCTTTCTTT. The whole variable domain, filled in from reference TRBV13 and TRBJ1-1, reads AAGVIQSPRHLIKEKRETATLKCYPIPRHDTVYWYQQGPGQDPQFLISFYEKMQSDKGSIPDRFSAQQFSDYHSELNMSSLELGDSALYFCASSLGTPAELNTEAFFGQGTRLTVV.

The V and J genes are TRBV6-6 and TRBJ1-1; D unresolved. Germline V gene data show CDR1 as MNHNY and CDR2 as SVGAGI (reference sequence). The CDR3 covers 14 residues. V was cut by 7 bases and J by 4 bases, with 16 bases left in between. The CDR3 nucleotides read TGTGCCAGCATGGGAAAGGGTTTGGGCACTGAAGCTTTCTTT. Its translation is CASMGKGLGTEAFF.

The V gene is TRBV4-1, the J gene TRBJ2-2, with 9 positions matching TRBD1. The germline gives CDR1 MGHRA, CDR2 YSYEKL. The J segment lost 4 bases and the V segment lost 4 bases, leaving 13 bases of the junction unmatched. This CDR3 is 18 amino acids long. The CDR3 region has the DNA TGCGCCAGCAGCCCACCTAAGGGACAGGGCGATGGCACCGGGGAGCTGTTTTTT. This gives the protein CASSPPKGQGDGTGELFF.

Points on this clone: Other DNA sequences within the sample encode an identical CDR3. The V call is TRBV28, the J call TRBJ2-5; 12 bases align to TRBD2. Trimming cost V 6 bases and J 4 bases; bases outside gene matches: 3. Looked up from germline, CDR1 is MDHEN and CDR2 is SYDVKM. The CDR3 has 14 residues. CDR3 residues: CASRASGGGETQYF. As DNA, the CDR3 is TGTGCCAGCAGAGCTAGCGGGGGGGGAGAGACCCAGTACTTC.

This clone was recorded a few times. Other DNA sequences within the sample encode an identical CDR3. This chain joins TRBV19 and TRBJ1-5; D might be TRBD1 (5 bases). Germline loops: CDR1 LNHDA, CDR2 SQIVND (reference sequence). V lost 3 bases to trimming and J lost 4 bases, with 13 bases between them. The CDR3 totals 15 residues. CDR3 nucleotides: TGTGCCAGTAGTATCCCAGGGCGTGGGAATCAGCCCCAGCATTTT. Translated: CASSIPGRGNQPQHF. The whole variable domain, filled in from reference TRBV19 and TRBJ1-5, reads DGGITQSPKYLFRKEGQNVTLSCEQNLNHDAMYWYRQDPGQGLRLIYYSQIVNDFQKGDIAEGYSVSREKKESFPLTVTSAQKNPTAFYLCASSIPGRGNQPQHFGDGTRLSIL.

The V call is TRBV29-1, the J call TRBJ1-1; tentative D call: TRBD1 (5 bases). With 7 bases removed from V and 4 bases from J, the gap between germline ends came to 16 bases. Per germline, CDR1 SQVTM and CDR2 ANQGSEA. The CDR3 has 13 amino acids. The CDR3 DNA is TGCAGCGCAGAACCGGGAAGGGGCACTGAAGCTTTCTTT. It yields the protein CSAEPGRGTEAFF.

About this clone itself: This specimen includes other DNA sequences encoding the same CDR3. This rearrangement joins TRBV5-4 to TRBJ1-1, with 7 bases matching TRBD1. After removal of 0 bases from V and 0 bases from J, the junction contained 2 bases not matched to a gene. This CDR3 contains 15 residues. Per the germline V gene, CDR1 is SGHNT and CDR2 is YYREEE (reference sequence). For the CDR3, the DNA is TGTGCCAGCAGCTTGGACAGGGGACTGAACACTGAAGCTTTCTTT. Translation: CASSLDRGLNTEAFF.

The genes are TRBV5-4 and TRBJ1-4; tentative D call: TRBD1 (6 bases). The CDR3 runs to 14 residues. The germline CDR1 and CDR2 sequences are SGHNT and YYREEE (reference sequence). V shed 7 bases and J shed 5 bases, with 15 bases lying between them. As DNA, the CDR3 is TGTGCCAGCGGTGAAGGGGGGTTAAATGAAAAACTGTTTTTT. Residues: CASGEGGLNEKLFF.

In this sample, this clone turned up a few times. The CDR3 loop reads CASSQSTLTREQFF. CDR3 in DNA: TGTGCCAGCAGCCAGTCCACCTTAACCCGAGAGCAGTTCTTC. The rearrangement uses TRBV5-4 and TRBJ2-1; D is unresolved. The CDR3 is 14 residues long. V was pared by 4 bases and J by 10 bases, with 18 bases between. In germline, CDR1 is SGHNT, CDR2 YYREEE (reference sequence).

This clone is a singleton in its sample. One end of the junction varies from germline; a read error may be responsible. This sample includes further DNA sequences coding for the same CDR3. The V gene is TRBV30, the J gene TRBJ1-2, with D tentatively TRBD1 (6 bases). CDR3 length: 13 amino acids. Germline CDR1 and CDR2: GTSNPN and SVGIG (reference sequence). The CDR3 DNA is TGTGCCTGGAACAGGGCTATTAACTATGGCTACACCTTT. Its protein is CAWNRAINYGYTF.

The genes are TRBV6-1 and TRBJ1-5; D unclear. CDR1 is MNHNS and CDR2 is SASEGT in the germline V gene. Deletions cut 3 bases from V and 2 bases from J, with 14 bases between. This CDR3 contains 16 residues. The CDR3 loop reads CASSDPYRVRNQPQHF. CDR3 coding DNA: TGTGCCAGCAGTGACCCGTACCGGGTGCGCAATCAGCCCCAGCATTTT.

This rearrangement joins TRBV6-5 to TRBJ1-5; no definite D call. Looked up from germline, CDR1 is MNHEY and CDR2 is SVGAGI. Trimming took off 7 bases at V and 7 bases at J, with 14 bases between the two ends. This CDR3 is 13 amino acids long. This chain's CDR3 is CASKRAVGQPQHF. CDR3 nucleotide sequence: TGTGCCAGCAAAAGGGCGGTGGGGCAGCCCCAGCATTTT.

The V gene is TRBV19, the J gene TRBJ1-1; a weak D match, TRBD1 (5 bases). The CDR3 has 14 amino acids. The germline V gene encodes CDR1 LNHDA and CDR2 SQIVND (reference sequence). Trimming removed 5 bases from V and 1 base from J, with 11 bases in between. The CDR3 region is CASSPGGKNTEAFF. CDR3 DNA: TGTGCCAGTAGTCCCGGGGGGAAGAACACTGAAGCTTTCTTT.

The chain has TRBV21-1 and TRBJ1-2; the D call TRBD1 from the table was never checked on the DNA. TRBV21-1 is a pseudogene segment. This CDR3 region has 13 residues. The CDR3 sequence: CASSLPTGYGYTF. For the CDR3, the DNA is TGTGCCAGCAGCCTACCGACAGGGTATGGCTACACCTTC.

The chain couples TRBV19 to TRBJ1-5; 10 bases are a match to TRBD1. V shed 3 bases, J shed 1 base, and the junction held 15 bases outside the gene matches. This CDR3 contains 20 residues. Per the germline V gene, CDR1 is LNHDA and CDR2 is SQIVND (reference sequence). The CDR3 loop reads CASSIRVSDRGSRSNQPQHF. CDR3 nucleotides: TGTGCCAGTAGTATTCGAGTCTCGGACAGGGGGAGTAGGAGCAATCAGCCCCAGCATTTT.

This clone has just a few counts. This chain uses TRBV18 with TRBJ1-2; a possible D gene is TRBD1 (6 bases). The V end was cut by 5 bases, the J end by 2 bases, with 15 bases between. This CDR3 contains 15 residues. Germline V gene sequence: CDR1 KGHSH, CDR2 LQKENI. CDR3 DNA sequence: TGTGCCAGCTCAGACAGTTGGGGGCCCAACTATGGCTACACCTTC. Residues: CASSDSWGPNYGYTF. Together with reference TRBV18 and TRBJ1-2, the CDR3 gives the full variable domain: NAGVMQNPRHLVRRRGQEARLRCSPMKGHSHVYWYRQLPEEGLKFMVYLQKENIIDESGMPKERFSAEFPKEGPSILRIQQVVRGDSAAYFCASSDSWGPNYGYTFGSGTRLTVV.

Concerning this clone itself: The sample holds other DNA sequences that translate to the same CDR3. The rearrangement uses TRBV5-6 and TRBJ2-3, with no clear D. The CDR3 length is 14 residues. Trimming stripped 0 bases from V and 0 bases from J, with 5 bases between. CDR1 is SGHDT and CDR2 is YYEEEE in the germline V gene. CDR3 bases: TGTGCCAGCAGCTTGGGTCAGAGCACAGATACGCAGTATTTT. Amino acids: CASSLGQSTDTQYF.

The chain links TRBV14 to TRBJ2-2, with 7 bases matching TRBD1. In germline, CDR1 is SGHDN, CDR2 FVKESK. V was clipped by 1 base and J by 6 bases; unmatched bases: 8. The CDR3 spans 16 residues. The CDR3 coding sequence is TGTGCCAGCAGCCAAGCACAGGGGATTGGGGCCGGGGAGCTGTTTTTT. It codes for CASSQAQGIGAGELFF.

In its sample, this clone was seen once. The chain carries TRBV5-1 and TRBJ2-7; the match to TRBD2 covers 8 bases. Germline CDR1 and CDR2: SGHRS and YFSETQ. The length of the CDR3 is 17 residues. J gave up 2 bases and V 4 bases, and 14 bases lay outside the gene matches. CDR3 region: CASSVITGTSAPYEQYF. DNA for the CDR3: TGCGCCAGCAGCGTGATCACCGGGACTAGTGCCCCCTACGAGCAGTACTTC.

The rearrangement links TRBV2 to TRBJ2-7, with 7 bases lining up with TRBD1. V lost 10 bases and J lost 3; bases outside the gene matches: 9. From germline, CDR1 is SNHLY and CDR2 FYNNEI. The CDR3 consists of 13 residues. DNA of the CDR3: TGTGCCACCGTAGGACAGGCCCGCTACGAGCAGTACTTC. Its translation: CATVGQARYEQYF.

This chain links TRBV30 with TRBJ2-1, with TRBD2 identical over 8 bases. Germline loops: CDR1 GTSNPN, CDR2 SVGIG (reference sequence). V shed 8 bases, J shed 0 bases, and the junction held 15 bases outside the gene matches. This CDR3 is built from 17 residues. This chain's CDR3 is CAQSGGKLSGSYNEQFF. The CDR3 region has the DNA TGTGCCCAAAGCGGGGGCAAGCTCTCGGGCTCCTACAATGAGCAGTTCTTC.

This clone came up once. This chain connects TRBV19 to TRBJ1-6; D ambiguous. The ends were cut back, 3 bases at V and 7 bases at J, with 7 bases in the middle. The CDR3 is made up of 13 amino acids. Per germline, CDR1 LNHDA and CDR2 SQIVND (reference sequence). CDR3: CASSMITNSPLHF. Here the CDR3 DNA reads TGTGCCAGTAGTATGATAACCAATTCACCCCTCCACTTT.

Points on this clone: Additional DNA sequences in this sample encode the identical CDR3. This chain connects TRBV6-5 to TRBJ1-1, with D unclear. The germline V gene has CDR1 MNHEY and CDR2 SVGAGI. This CDR3 region has 14 residues. Between the trimmed V and J ends, which lost 5 bases and 0 bases, there was a span of 10 bases. CDR3: CASSLRTVNTEAFF. The CDR3 nucleotides read TGTGCCAGCAGTCTCAGGACGGTGAACACTGAAGCTTTCTTT.